The 25 T cell receptor beta chains in this list originate from one sample, sequenced in a study of blood T cell repertoires in COVID-19. Assay used: immunoSEQ multiplex PCR; TCRdb lists only in-frame clones, some missing. The repertoire holds 200,000 to 300,000 clones, with approximately 86% as singletons. The sample taken for sequencing was peripheral blood. Receptors originate from a man in his forties who had recovered from COVID-19.

The chain couples TRBV3-1 (or the pseudogene TRBV3-2) to TRBJ2-1, with TRBD2 identical over 11 bases. Germline CDR1 is LGHDT and CDR2 is YNNKEL (reference sequence). J lost 14 bases, V lost 4 bases, and 13 bases had no gene match. This CDR3 region has 15 residues. The CDR3 DNA sequence: TGTGCCAGCAGCCCCCAACCGGGACTAGCGGCCTCGAAGTTCTTC. It codes for CASSPQPGLAASKFF.

This chain joins TRBV5-4 and TRBJ2-1, with a tentative D call TRBD2 (6 bases). The CDR3 spans 15 residues. Germline lookup yields CDR1 SGHNT and CDR2 YYREEE (reference sequence). The ends were cut back, 2 bases at V and 10 bases at J, with 19 bases in the middle. CDR3 sequence reads: CASSFRGPGRGEQFF. CDR3 in DNA: TGTGCCAGCAGCTTCCGGGGACCCGGACGGGGGGAGCAGTTCTTC. Using reference TRBV5-4 and TRBJ2-1 for the parts outside the CDR3, the full variable domain is ETGVTQSPTHLIKTRGQQVTLRCSSQSGHNTVSWYQQALGQGPQFIFQYYREEENGRGNFPPRFSGLQFPNYSSELNVNALELDDSALYLCASSFRGPGRGEQFFGPGTRLTVL.

The chain carries TRBV6-2 or TRBV6-3 and TRBJ2-1; D is ambiguous. Between the trimmed V and J ends, which lost 2 bases and 12 bases, there was a span of 8 bases. This CDR3 contains 11 residues. Germline CDR1 is MNHEY and CDR2 is SVGEGT. The CDR3 nucleotides read TGTGCCAGCAGTTACCCCACTCCGCAGTTCTTC. Protein product: CASSYPTPQFF.

In this sample, this clone turned up once. CDR3 in amino acids: CASSSQGYNEQFF. The CDR3 region has the DNA TGTGCCAGCAGTTCCCAGGGCTACAATGAGCAGTTCTTC. The chain links TRBV6-4 to TRBJ2-1; tentatively, D is TRBD1 (5 bases). V dropped 5 bases and J dropped 3 bases, with 8 bases sitting between them. Germline assignment: CDR1 MRHNA and CDR2 SNTAGT. The CDR3 is 13 residues long.

The genes are TRBV21-1 and TRBJ2-7; the table's D call, TRBD1, was not checked against the DNA. TRBV21-1 is listed as a pseudogene. This CDR3 has 16 amino acids. CDR3 region: CASSLLGGRQTYEQYF. In DNA form, the CDR3 reads TGTGCCAGCAGCCTCTTAGGGGGCAGGCAGACCTACGAGCAGTACTTC.

V and J are TRBV11-2 and TRBJ1-1, with D possibly being TRBD1 (5 bases). The germline gives CDR1 SGHAT, CDR2 FQNNGV. There are 15 residues in the CDR3. Trimming cost V 2 bases and J 2 bases, with 12 bases left between them. The chain's CDR3 is CASSLIGGGNTEAFF. CDR3 coding DNA: TGTGCCAGCAGCTTAATCGGGGGAGGAAACACTGAAGCTTTCTTT.

The CDR3 here is CACPRDRGEQYF. DNA for the CDR3: TGTGCCTGTCCTAGGGATAGGGGCGAGCAGTACTTC. The V and J genes are TRBV30 and TRBJ2-7, with D possibly TRBD1 on 5 matching bases. Deletions cut 6 bases from V and 6 bases from J, with 15 bases between. Germline V gene data show CDR1 as GTSNPN and CDR2 as SVGIG (reference sequence). The CDR3 consists of 12 residues.

V is TRBV5-6 and J is TRBJ2-5, with D possibly TRBD2 on 7 matching bases. V lost 2 bases and J 9 bases, leaving 17 bases between the germline ends. This CDR3 comprises 14 residues. From germline, CDR1 is SGHDT and CDR2 YYEEEE. CDR3 sequence (DNA): TGTGCCAGCAGCTTCGGGGGGCTTGGAGGGTCCCAGTACTTC. It specifies CASSFGGLGGSQYF.

CDR3 loop: CASSLGDPGDSPLHF. As DNA, the CDR3 is TGTGCCAGCAGCTTAGGGGATCCCGGGGATTCACCCCTCCACTTT. The rearrangement joins TRBV7-6 to TRBJ1-6; D is unresolved. The germline V gene has CDR1 SGHVS and CDR2 FNYEAQ. Trimming stripped 1 base from V and 8 bases from J, with 12 bases between. The CDR3 spans 15 residues.

J is TRBJ1-1 and V is TRBV5-1; D may be TRBD1 (5 bases). Germline CDR1 and CDR2: SGHRS and YFSETQ. Trimming removed 3 bases at V and 4 bases at J, with 10 bases between. The CDR3 runs 13 residues. The CDR3 nucleotides read TGCGCCAGCAGCTCCAGGGAAGGCACTGAAGCTTTCTTT. This encodes CASSSREGTEAFF.

V and J are TRBV27 and TRBJ1-2; 7 bases line up with TRBD1. The CDR3 sequence is 15 residues long. V lost 5 bases, J lost 3 bases, and 9 bases stayed unmatched. Germline V lookup: CDR1 MNHEY, CDR2 SMNVEV (reference sequence). Written as DNA, the CDR3 is TGTGCCAGCAGTCCACAGTCCGGGACAGACTATGGCTACACCTTC. Protein product: CASSPQSGTDYGYTF.

This clone was counted between two and nine times. The chain combines TRBV10-1 with TRBJ1-1; a weak D match, TRBD1 (5 bases). The CDR3 length is 15 residues. The V end was cut by 2 bases, the J end by 2 bases, with 12 bases between. Per germline, CDR1 WNHNN and CDR2 SYGVQD (reference sequence). CDR3 bases: TGCGCCAGCAGTGAGCTCCGGGGGGGAAACACTGAAGCTTTCTTT. As protein: CASSELRGGNTEAFF.

The rearrangement links TRBV12-5 to TRBJ2-3; D may be TRBD2 (6 bases). Trimming took 1 base from V and 1 from J, leaving 9 bases between them. Germline CDR1 and CDR2: LGHNT and FRNRAP. CDR3 length equals 15 residues. CDR3 residues: CASGLGSGGTDTQYF. Written as DNA, the CDR3 is TGTGCTAGTGGTTTGGGTAGCGGAGGCACAGATACGCAGTATTTT.

V is TRBV30 and J is TRBJ1-5; D is possibly TRBD1 (6 bases). V lost 1 base and J 2 bases, leaving 6 bases between the germline ends. CDR3 size: 13 residues. The V gene's germline CDR1 is GTSNPN and CDR2 SVGIG (reference sequence). This CDR3 reads CAWSDRGNQPQHF. CDR3 coding DNA: TGTGCCTGGAGTGACAGGGGCAATCAGCCCCAGCATTTT.

This clone was picked up a small number of times. The chain combines TRBV27 with TRBJ2-3; 9 nucleotides match TRBD2. V lost 5 bases and J lost 3; bases outside the gene matches: 9. The CDR3 is made up of 16 amino acids. Germline V gives CDR1 MNHEY, CDR2 SMNVEV (reference sequence). As DNA, the CDR3 is TGTGCCAGCAGTAAAACCGGGACTAGCCTAACAGATACGCAGTATTTT. Its translation is CASSKTGTSLTDTQYF.

V and J are TRBV19 and TRBJ2-7; 9 nucleotides agree with TRBD2. Germline loops: CDR1 LNHDA, CDR2 SQIVND (reference sequence). The J segment lost 0 bases and the V segment lost 5 bases, leaving 5 bases of the junction unmatched. This CDR3 spans 15 amino acids. CDR3 amino acids: CASSLTSGSSYEQYF. The CDR3 region has the DNA TGTGCCAGTAGTTTGACTAGCGGAAGCTCCTACGAGCAGTACTTC.

The chain joins TRBV10-2 to TRBJ2-1, with 10 positions matching TRBD2. Per the germline V gene, CDR1 is WSHSY and CDR2 is SAAADI. The CDR3 has 15 residues. Trimming removed 5 bases from V and 5 bases from J; junction bases left unmatched: 6. The CDR3 nucleotides are TGCGCCAGCAGTCCTCTTAGCGGGGGGAACAATGAGCAGTTCTTC. Protein: CASSPLSGGNNEQFF.

The chain couples TRBV29-1 to TRBJ2-5, with a weak D call TRBD1 (6 bases). Germline CDR1 is SQVTM and CDR2 is ANQGSEA. Deletions cut 6 bases from V and 4 bases from J, with 12 bases between. The CDR3 totals 12 residues. For the CDR3, the DNA is TGCAGCGTCGAGGGGGTTGGAGAGACCCAGTACTTC. This codes for CSVEGVGETQYF.

V is TRBV5-1 and J is TRBJ1-1; TRBD1 matches 7 bases. Losses at the gene ends were 4 bases for V and 5 bases for J; bases not matched to a gene: 11. The CDR3 totals 15 residues. Looked up from germline, CDR1 is SGHRS and CDR2 is YFSETQ. CDR3 sequence: CASSRETGFGTEAFF. The CDR3 nucleotides read TGCGCCAGCAGCCGGGAGACAGGGTTTGGAACTGAAGCTTTCTTT.

The rearrangement joins TRBV5-1 to TRBJ2-7; 11 bases map to TRBD2. The V gene's germline CDR1 is SGHRS and CDR2 YFSETQ. This CDR3 contains 15 residues. With V trimmed by 4 bases and J by 3 bases, 6 bases remained unmatched. The DNA of the CDR3 is TGCGCCAGCAGCCCCACTAGCGGGAGTATCTACGAGCAGTACTTC. Amino acid sequence: CASSPTSGSIYEQYF.

V gene TRBV25-1 combines with J gene TRBJ2-7, with D possibly TRBD2 on 5 matching bases. The V gene lost 3 bases and the J gene lost 8 bases, with 14 bases spanning the gap. The germline CDR1 and CDR2 sequences are MGHDK and SYGVNS. CDR3 length: 13 residues. The CDR3 nucleotides read TGTGCCAGCAGTGAGGAGGTCTCCAGGAAGCAGTACTTC. This encodes CASSEEVSRKQYF.

V usage is TRBV27 and J usage is TRBJ2-7; maybe TRBD1 (5 bases). The V end was cut by 2 bases, the J end by 0 bases, with 8 bases between. Germline values: CDR1 MNHEY, CDR2 SMNVEV (reference sequence). The CDR3 has 14 amino acids. In DNA form, the CDR3 reads TGTGCCAGCAGTTTACAGGGCAGCTCCTACGAGCAGTACTTC. It codes for CASSLQGSSYEQYF.

J is TRBJ2-7 and V is TRBV7-8; D possibly corresponds to TRBD2 (6 bases). CDR1 SGHVS and CDR2 FQNEAQ come from the germline V gene. The ends were cut back, 5 bases at V and 0 bases at J, with 14 bases in the middle. The CDR3 has 15 residues. CDR3 DNA: TGTGCCAGCAGCATTACGACTAGTAGCTCCTACGAGCAGTACTTC. Amino acids: CASSITTSSSYEQYF. Looking up the rest from reference TRBV7-8 and TRBJ2-7 gives the full variable domain: GAGVSQSPRYKVAKRGQDVALRCDPISGHVSLFWYQQALGQGPEFLTYFQNEAQLDKSGLPSDRFFAERPEGSVSTLKIQRTQQEDSAVYLCASSITTSSSYEQYFGPGTRLTVT.

This chain connects TRBV15 to TRBJ2-1; 16 nucleotides match TRBD2. The CDR3 contains 20 residues. The V segment lost 1 base and the J segment 0 bases; nucleotides outside the gene matches: 6. Germline assignment: CDR1 LNHNV and CDR2 YYDKDF (reference sequence). CDR3 sequence (DNA): TGTGCCACCAGCAGAGGGCCGGGACTAGCGGGGGGGAGCTCCTACAATGAGCAGTTCTTC. It translates to CATSRGPGLAGGSSYNEQFF.

The genes are TRBV28 and TRBJ2-7; 8 bases match TRBD1. Germline assignment: CDR1 MDHEN and CDR2 SYDVKM. Germline trimming cut 6 bases from V and 0 bases from J; bases unmatched to any gene: 4. The CDR3 extends over 14 amino acids. The DNA for the CDR3 is TGTGCCAGCAGCGTAACAGGGGGCTCCTACGAGCAGTACTTC. Amino acid sequence: CASSVTGGSYEQYF.